A selection of T cell receptor beta chains follows, all from one sample in a study of blood T cell repertoires in COVID-19. Only in-frame clones appear in the TCRdb table, and some are missing; sequencing was by immunoSEQ multiplex PCR. Of approximately 300,000 clones in the sample, more than 75% were seen once. Material for sequencing was PBMCs or T cells enriched from blood (not recorded which). All receptors derive from a woman between 18 and 29 years old who had recovered from COVID-19. The CDR3 runs from the conserved cysteine through the conserved F or W. The order of the fields is CDR3 protein, CDR3 DNA, V gene, J gene, clone size, D gene. A D gene is named only where the DNA matches it firmly. Clone size is stated in some rows and not others, as once, few, many or a class when expanded.

CDR3: CASSPPGEMGYTF
DNA: TGTGCCAGCAGCCCACCTGGAGAAATGGGCTACACCTTC
V: TRBV7-9
J: TRBJ1-2
size: few
D: NA

CDR3: CASRQVDRVSEEQYF
DNA: TGTGCCAGCAGGCAAGTCGACAGGGTTTCGGAGGAGCAGTACTTC
V: TRBV6-5
J: TRBJ2-7
size: NA
D: TRBD1

CDR3: CASSLDSKTYNEQFF
DNA: TGCGCCAGCAGCTTGGACTCGAAGACCTACAATGAGCAGTTCTTC
V: TRBV5-1
J: TRBJ2-1
size: NA
D: NA

CDR3: CASSLDRDTDTQYF
DNA: TGTGCCAGCAGCTTAGACAGGGACACAGATACGCAGTATTTT
V: TRBV11-2
J: TRBJ2-3
size: few
D: NA

CDR3: CASSQGTGVNTEAFF
DNA: TGTGCCAGCAGCCAAGGGACAGGGGTGAACACTGAAGCTTTCTTT
V: TRBV5-6
J: TRBJ1-1
size: few
D: TRBD1

CDR3: CASSTRGGDTEAFF
DNA: TGTGCCAGCAGCACAAGGGGGGGGGACACTGAAGCTTTCTTT
V: TRBV25-1
J: TRBJ1-1
size: NA
D: NA

CDR3: CASSDSGDNTGELFF
DNA: TGTGCCAGCAGCGATAGCGGGGACAACACCGGGGAGCTGTTTTTT
V: TRBV11-3
J: TRBJ2-2
size: NA
D: TRBD2

CDR3: CASSPRTGGGEKLFF
DNA: TGCGCCAGCAGCCCAAGGACAGGGGGTGGAGAAAAACTGTTTTTT
V: TRBV5-1
J: TRBJ1-4
size: once
D: TRBD1

CDR3: CASRTGGQPQHF
DNA: TGTGCCAGCAGGACAGGGGGCCAGCCCCAGCATTTT
V: TRBV19
J: TRBJ1-5
size: once
D: TRBD1

CDR3: CASSIWGQGHTDTQYF
DNA: TGTGCCAGTAGTATTTGGGGACAGGGGCACACAGATACGCAGTATTTT
V: TRBV19
J: TRBJ2-3
size: NA
D: TRBD1

CDR3: CASSPAASATNEKLFF
DNA: TGTGCCAGCAGCCCCGCGGCGAGTGCAACTAATGAAAAACTGTTTTTT
V: TRBV7-8
J: TRBJ1-4
size: NA
D: NA

CDR3: CASSVGNNEKLFF
DNA: TGTGCCAGCAGCGTAGGTAATAATGAAAAACTGTTTTTT
V: TRBV9
J: TRBJ1-4
size: NA
D: NA

CDR3: CSASGGVLGTEAFF
DNA: TGCAGTGCTAGTGGGGGGGTGCTAGGCACTGAAGCTTTCTTT
V: TRBV20-1
J: TRBJ1-1
size: NA
D: NA

CDR3: CASSQVASANYEQYF
DNA: TGCGCCAGCAGCCAAGTGGCTAGCGCCAACTACGAGCAGTACTTC
V: TRBV4-1
J: TRBJ2-7
size: once
D: NA

CDR3: CASSQDGGGNSYEQYF
DNA: TGTGCCAGCAGCCAAGACGGGGGGGGAAACTCCTACGAGCAGTACTTC
V: TRBV4-2
J: TRBJ2-7
size: NA
D: TRBD2

CDR3: CASSLQWDRGLTSGNTIYF
DNA: TGTGCCAGCAGCTTACAATGGGACAGGGGCCTTACCTCTGGAAACACCATATATTTT
V: TRBV7-9
J: TRBJ1-3
size: NA
D: TRBD1

CDR3: CASGRGATSYNEQFF
DNA: TGTGCCAGTGGCAGGGGGGCGACCTCCTACAATGAGCAGTTCTTC
V: TRBV19
J: TRBJ2-1
size: NA
D: NA

CDR3: CAWSARIYGYTF
DNA: TGTGCCTGGAGTGCGAGGATCTATGGCTACACCTTC
V: TRBV30
J: TRBJ1-2
size: NA
D: NA

CDR3: CASSLIPGQSNSPLHF
DNA: TGCGCCAGCAGCTTAATACCGGGACAGTCTAATTCACCCCTCCACTTT
V: TRBV5-1
J: TRBJ1-6
size: NA
D: TRBD1

CDR3: CASSRGQGNQPQHF
DNA: TGTGCCAGCAGCCGCGGACAGGGCAATCAGCCCCAGCATTTT
V: TRBV6-5
J: TRBJ1-5
size: once
D: TRBD1

CDR3: CATSRSRTSVNTGELFF
DNA: TGTGCCACCAGCAGGTCTAGGACTAGCGTGAACACCGGGGAGCTGTTTTTT
V: TRBV15
J: TRBJ2-2
size: few
D: TRBD2

CDR3: CASSRTGNYEQYF
DNA: TGTGCCAGCAGCCGTACAGGGAACTACGAGCAGTACTTC
V: TRBV12-3/TRBV12-4
J: TRBJ2-7
size: NA
D: NA

CDR3: CASSTNEASGSLTHNEQFF
DNA: TGTGCCAGCAGCACGAACGAGGCTAGCGGGAGTTTAACCCACAATGAGCAGTTCTTC
V: TRBV7-9
J: TRBJ2-1
size: once
D: TRBD2

CDR3: CASSRAGEYNEQFF
DNA: TGTGCCAGCAGTCGAGCGGGGGAATACAATGAGCAGTTCTTC
V: TRBV6-5
J: TRBJ2-1
size: NA
D: TRBD2

CDR3: CASSLGLVWSSYEQYF
DNA: TGTGCCAGCAGCTTAGGTCTGGTTTGGAGCTCCTACGAGCAGTACTTC
V: TRBV7-8
J: TRBJ2-7
size: NA
D: NA

CDR3: CASSYEGGNTIYF
DNA: TGTGCCAGCAGTTATGAGGGTGGAAACACCATATATTTT
V: TRBV6-5
J: TRBJ1-3
size: NA
D: NA

CDR3: CASSVVLGQKDTQYF
DNA: TGTGCCAGCAGCGTAGTTCTGGGACAGAAAGATACGCAGTATTTT
V: TRBV9
J: TRBJ2-3
size: NA
D: TRBD1

CDR3: CAIRGQGATEAFF
DNA: TGTGCCATTAGAGGACAGGGGGCCACTGAAGCTTTCTTT
V: TRBV10-3
J: TRBJ1-1
size: NA
D: TRBD1

CDR3: CATSDGPLNTEAFF
DNA: TGTGCCACCAGTGATGGGCCGCTAAACACTGAAGCTTTCTTT
V: TRBV24-1
J: TRBJ1-1
size: NA
D: NA

CDR3: CASSSWTFSYEQYF
DNA: TGTGCCAGCAGTAGCTGGACTTTCTCCTACGAGCAGTACTTC
V: TRBV28
J: TRBJ2-7
size: NA
D: NA

CDR3: CASSKPGQPLMGHTEAFF
DNA: TGTGCCAGCAGTAAGCCCGGACAGCCCCTGATGGGTCACACTGAAGCTTTCTTT
V: TRBV28
J: TRBJ1-1
size: NA
D: NA

CDR3: CASSLGPGDSTDTQYF
DNA: TGCGCCAGCAGCTTGGGCCCAGGCGATAGCACAGATACGCAGTATTTT
V: TRBV5-1
J: TRBJ2-3
size: NA
D: NA

CDR3: CAIRDGGAAGANVLTF
DNA: TGTGCCATCAGGGACGGGGGGGCAGCTGGGGCCAACGTCCTGACTTTC
V: TRBV10-3
J: TRBJ2-6
size: once
D: TRBD2

CDR3: CSGAGIEHGYTF
DNA: TGCAGCGGTGCCGGGATTGAACATGGCTACACCTTC
V: TRBV29-1
J: TRBJ1-2
size: NA
D: NA

CDR3: CASSEADYYEQYF
DNA: TGTGCCAGCAGTGAGGCTGATTACTACGAGCAGTACTTC
V: TRBV6-1
J: TRBJ2-7
size: once
D: NA

CDR3: CASSPWGGRSYEQYF
DNA: TGTGCCAGCAGTCCCTGGGGGGGGAGGTCCTACGAGCAGTACTTC
V: TRBV27
J: TRBJ2-7
size: NA
D: TRBD2

CDR3: CASSESGGNQPQHF
DNA: TGTGCCAGCAGTGAGTCAGGGGGCAATCAGCCCCAGCATTTT
V: TRBV2
J: TRBJ1-5
size: NA
D: NA

CDR3: CASSPQGGLGTDTQYF
DNA: TGTGCCAGCAGCCCTCAGGGGGGATTGGGCACAGATACGCAGTATTTT
V: TRBV9
J: TRBJ2-3
size: NA
D: NA

CDR3: CASSLPGQGNEKLFF
DNA: TGTGCCAGCTCATTACCGGGACAGGGTAATGAAAAACTGTTTTTT
V: TRBV18
J: TRBJ1-4
size: NA
D: TRBD1

CDR3: CASSFSPGQAGGYGYTF
DNA: TGTGCCAGCAGTTTCTCCCCTGGACAAGCGGGCGGCTATGGCTACACCTTC
V: TRBV28
J: TRBJ1-2
size: once
D: NA

CDR3: CASSSAGGGGQETQYF
DNA: TGCGCCAGCAGCTCAGCCGGGGGAGGCGGCCAAGAGACCCAGTACTTC
V: TRBV5-1
J: TRBJ2-5
size: NA
D: NA

CDR3: CASSFSGQGFEQFF
DNA: TGTGCCAGTAGCTTCTCGGGACAGGGGTTTGAGCAGTTCTTC
V: TRBV28
J: TRBJ2-1
size: NA
D: TRBD1

CDR3: CASREIEAVDTQYF
DNA: TGTGCCAGCAGGGAAATTGAGGCCGTGGATACGCAGTATTTT
V: TRBV2
J: TRBJ2-3
size: NA
D: NA

CDR3: CASMVQAGEQYF
DNA: TGTGCCAGCATGGTGCAGGCTGGCGAGCAGTACTTC
V: TRBV6-5
J: TRBJ2-7
size: NA
D: NA

CDR3: CASSAWGGSNEQYF
DNA: TGTGCCAGCAGTGCCTGGGGAGGGAGCAACGAGCAGTACTTC
V: TRBV28
J: TRBJ2-7
size: NA
D: TRBD2

CDR3: CASSLEQGDGYTF
DNA: TGTGCCAGCAGCCTCGAACAGGGAGACGGCTACACCTTC
V: TRBV27
J: TRBJ1-2
size: NA
D: NA

CDR3: CASSRTGFYGYTF
DNA: TGTGCCAGCAGCCGCACAGGGTTCTATGGCTACACCTTC
V: TRBV6-5
J: TRBJ1-2
size: NA
D: NA

CDR3: CASLRAGGVLNTEAFF
DNA: TGTGCCAGTCTCAGGGCAGGGGGCGTACTGAACACTGAAGCTTTCTTT
V: TRBV19
J: TRBJ1-1
size: NA
D: TRBD1

CDR3: CATAQRGGSETQYF
DNA: TGTGCCACAGCCCAGCGAGGCGGGAGTGAGACCCAGTACTTC
V: TRBV24-1
J: TRBJ2-5
size: NA
D: TRBD2

CDR3: CSAQGSQETQYF
DNA: TGCAGCGCACAGGGCAGCCAAGAGACCCAGTACTTC
V: TRBV29-1
J: TRBJ2-5
size: NA
D: NA

CDR3: CATSDSADADPYNEQFF
DNA: TGTGCCACCAGTGATTCCGCGGATGCTGACCCCTACAATGAGCAGTTCTTC
V: TRBV24-1
J: TRBJ2-1
size: NA
D: NA